These T cell receptor beta chains were read from a single sample in a study of tumor-infiltrating lymphocytes in primary liver carcinoma. TCRdb recomputed calls from the multiplex PCR reads with MiXCR, one row per CDR3 protein. The sample has roughly 120,000 distinct CDR3 sequences; about 68% are singletons. Sequencing input: liver tumor tissue from sampling region 1. The receptors originated from a woman aged 60-75 years with primary liver carcinoma and hepatitis B virus infection. The CDR3 runs from the conserved cysteine through the conserved F or W. D genes are given only for firm matches. Clone size is stated in some rows and not others, as once, few, many or a class when expanded.

.	TRBV5-4	TRBJ2-4	.	CPSSPRTDQNIQYF	TGTCCCAGCAGCCCGAGGACAGACCAAAACATTCAGTACTTC
.	TRBV6-5	TRBJ1-5	TRBD1	CASNITGQGAMKPQHF	TGTGCCAGCAATATAACGGGACAGGGGGCTATGAAGCCCCAGCATTTT
few	TRBV28	TRBJ2-7	.	CASGEGGSYEQYF	TGTGCCAGCGGAGAGGGGGGCTCCTACGAGCAGTACTTC
.	TRBV11-2	TRBJ2-1	TRBD2	CAGSLELAGSSEHFF	TGTGCCGGCAGCTTAGAACTAGCGGGGAGTAGTGAGCACTTCTTC
.	TRBV28	TRBJ2-6	.	CASISSGTDGANVLTF	TGTGCCAGCATTTCATCCGGGACGGACGGGGCCAACGTCCTGACTTTC
many	TRBV29-1	TRBJ1-3	.	CSVVPGNGNTIYF	TGCAGCGTTGTTCCAGGGAACGGAAACACCATATATTTT
once	TRBV6-1	TRBJ1-5	.	CASMDKGLYSNQPQHF	TGTGCCAGCATGGACAAGGGCCTCTATAGCAATCAGCCCCAGCATTTT
.	TRBV11-1	TRBJ2-3	.	CASSSGQAGTDMQYF	TGTGCCAGCAGCTCGGGGCAGGCTGGCACAGATATGCAGTATTTT
.	TRBV29-1	TRBJ2-2	.	CIARTAYTGELFF	TGCATCGCACGGACAGCCTACACCGGGGAGCTGTTTTTT
.	TRBV7-3	TRBJ2-6	.	CASSLARSPEANVLTF	TGTGCCAGCAGCTTAGCTCGGTCGCCTGAGGCCAACGTCCTGACTTTC
.	TRBV11-3	TRBJ2-5	.	CTSSPRGGEIQYF	TGTACCAGCAGCCCTCGAGGGGGAGAGATCCAGTACTTC
.	TRBV11-3	TRBJ2-1	.	CASSLEGVRNEQFF	TGTGCCAGCAGCTTAGAGGGGGTGCGGAATGAGCAGTTCTTT